The T cell receptor (beta chain) under discussion was sequenced for a study of PD-1 blockade in classical Hodgkin lymphoma. Study context: Once every 2 weeks, patients received intravenous nivolumab at 3 mg/kg.

Study-level findings and limits: TCR diversity at baseline was reported to be reduced in newly diagnosed patients relative to healthy donors. Complete responders had baseline diversity similar to newly diagnosed patients. Diversity in CD4+ TCRs, unlike that measured in CD8+ TCRs, had risen significantly by C4D1.

Every patient was affected by relapse after autologous stem cell transplantation, while exposure to brentuximab vedotin was not uniform. Clones were read by immunoSEQ multiplex PCR, and TCRdb kept only the in-frame ones, dropping some. The sample has about 40,000 clones; over 80% are singletons. Concerning this clone: Its antigen is undetermined.

The CDR3 loop spans 15 amino acids. Germline V gives CDR1 LNHDA, CDR2 SQIVND (reference sequence). This receptor was taken from a human donor with classical Hodgkin lymphoma. V and J are TRBV19 and TRBJ2-5, with D tentatively TRBD1 or TRBD2 (5 bases each). Gene TRBJ2-7 matches the end of the DNA better, so the J call may be wrong. Sequencing used peripheral blood mononuclear cells (PBMCs), obtained at baseline. Here the CDR3 DNA reads TGTGCCACCAGGGATCCGGGTGGAGGCTCCTACGAGCAGTACTTC. This sequence encodes CATRDPGGGSYEQYF.